This TCR beta chain is from a study of T cell responses to AZD1222 COVID-19 vaccine. TCRdb keeps only in-frame clones here, not all; method: immunoSEQ multiplex PCR. The sample holds some 100,000 clones, about nine tenths seen once. This TCR was sampled from an adult in good health. This specimen consisted of peripheral blood, obtained on day 0 of AZD1222 vaccination.

The CDR3, as DNA: TGTGCCAGCAGCCAGGGACGACAGGGGGAGCAGTTCTTC. Protein: CASSQGRQGEQFF. The rearrangement uses TRBV3-1 (or the pseudogene TRBV3-2) and TRBJ2-1; the match to TRBD1 covers 8 bases. The CDR3 extends over 13 amino acids. V was pared by 3 bases and J by 10 bases, with 5 bases of the junction left unmatched. Looked up from germline, CDR1 is LGHDT and CDR2 is YNNKEL (reference sequence).